This entry lists 4 T cell receptor beta chains sequenced from one sample in a study of blood T cell repertoires in COVID-19. The table came from immunoSEQ multiplex PCR; TCRdb's copy has only in-frame clones and leaves some out. The table includes 400,000 to 550,000 clones, roughly nine tenths detected once. Sequences were obtained from PBMCs or T cells enriched from blood (not recorded which). The receptors originated from a woman aged 18-35 years with acute COVID-19.

The chain has TRBV15 and TRBJ1-5; 7 bases match TRBD1. V shed 9 bases, J shed 0 bases, and the junction held 8 bases outside the gene matches. CDR3 size: 15 residues. The germline V gene encodes CDR1 LNHNV and CDR2 YYDKDF (reference sequence). This CDR3 reads CATEDRAYSNQPQHF. The CDR3 nucleotides read TGTGCCACAGAAGACAGGGCTTATAGCAATCAGCCCCAGCATTTT.

This clone showed up just once. The CDR3 DNA sequence: TGTGCCAGCAGCCCCCCGGGACAGGCAGACGGCTACACCTTC. This gives the protein CASSPPGQADGYTF. This chain joins TRBV7-9 and TRBJ1-2; 8 bases line up with TRBD1. With 5 bases clipped from V and 8 bases from J, the junction kept 10 bases outside the gene matches. Germline V CDR1 and CDR2: SEHNR, FQNEAQ (reference sequence). The CDR3 covers 14 residues.

V usage is TRBV27 and J usage is TRBJ1-2; D unresolved. V dropped 7 bases and J dropped 0 bases, with 9 bases sitting between them. Germline CDR1 is MNHEY and CDR2 is SMNVEV (reference sequence). The CDR3 covers 13 residues. The DNA of the CDR3 is TGTGCCAGCACTCCGGGAGCTAACTATGGCTACACCTTC. It codes for CASTPGANYGYTF.

V usage is TRBV19 and J usage is TRBJ1-3; 7 bases fit TRBD1. Germline lookup yields CDR1 LNHDA and CDR2 SQIVND (reference sequence). CDR3 length: 16 residues. Trimming took 5 bases from V and 0 from J; bases not matched to a gene: 7. CDR3 residues: CASSVAGQLSGNTIYF. The CDR3 DNA is TGTGCCAGTAGTGTGGCGGGACAGCTCTCTGGAAACACCATATATTTT.